The 4 T cell receptor beta chains below all came from one sample that was sequenced in a study of Graves' ophthalmopathy and Graves' hyperthyroidism. RNA transcripts provided the template for amplifying TCR beta CDR3 regions. HTBI primers primed a first-round RT-PCR, and a second-round multiplex PCR followed. MiXCR, run by TCRdb on the multiplex PCR reads, gives a single entry per CDR3 protein. The table includes approximately 700,000 distinct CDR3 sequences, 35% to 45% detected once. Material for sequencing was peripheral blood. The origin of the receptors is an adult man with Graves' ophthalmopathy.

As for this clonotype: This sequence may be a read error, since a much larger clone differs from it by one base. CDR3 DNA: TGTGCCAGCAGTTACGGTGGGTCGACTGAAGCTTTCTTT. Translating gives CASSYGGSTEAFF. This chain uses TRBV12-3 or TRBV12-4 with TRBJ1-1; no definite D call. V gave up 4 bases and J gave up 5 bases, with 11 bases separating them. The CDR3 contains 13 residues.

In nucleotides, the CDR3 is TGTGCCAGCAGCTTAGGGACCGGAGTGGGTGGAGAGCAGTACTTC. Its protein product is CASSLGTGVGGEQYF. This chain joins TRBV7-9 and TRBJ2-7; D is uncertain. From germline, CDR1 is SEHNR and CDR2 FQNEAQ (reference sequence). V lost 1 base and J 7 bases, leaving 17 bases between the germline ends. The CDR3 has 15 residues.

Of note for this clonotype: A junction boundary mismatches the germline segment, possibly from a read error. The J gene is TRBJ2-3, the V gene TRBV24-1; no definite D call. The germline V gene has CDR1 KGHDR and CDR2 SFDVKD. The CDR3 is 13 amino acids. The CDR3 reads CATSDPLIDTQYF. The CDR3 coding sequence is TGTGCCACCAGTGATCCCCTGATAGATACGCAGTATTTC.

This chain joins TRBV7-9 and TRBJ1-2; D unclear. Germline CDR1 SEHNR, CDR2 FQNEAQ (reference sequence). The CDR3 is 14 amino acids. V was shortened by 5 bases and J by 6 bases, with 16 bases between the two germline ends. CDR3 residues: CASSQPRGYDGYTF. The CDR3 region has the DNA TGTGCCAGCAGCCAACCTCGGGGTTACGATGGCTACACCTTC.